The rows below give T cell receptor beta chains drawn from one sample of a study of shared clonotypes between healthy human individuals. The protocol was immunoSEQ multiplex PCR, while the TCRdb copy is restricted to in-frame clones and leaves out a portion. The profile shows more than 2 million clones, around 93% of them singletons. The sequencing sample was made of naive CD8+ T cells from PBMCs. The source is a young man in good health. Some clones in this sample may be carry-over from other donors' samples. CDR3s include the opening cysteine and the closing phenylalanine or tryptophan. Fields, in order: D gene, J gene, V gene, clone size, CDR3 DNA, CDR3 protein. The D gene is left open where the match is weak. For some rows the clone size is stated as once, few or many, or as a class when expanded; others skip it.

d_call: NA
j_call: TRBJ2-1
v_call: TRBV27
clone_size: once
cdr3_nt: TGTGCCAGCAGTTTATCACAGGTAGCGGTATACAATGAGCAGTTCTTC
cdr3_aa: CASSLSQVAVYNEQFF

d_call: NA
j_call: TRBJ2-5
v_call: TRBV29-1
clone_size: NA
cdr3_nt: TGCAGCGTTGACCTGGGACCGAACCAAGAGACCCAGTACTTC
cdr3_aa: CSVDLGPNQETQYF

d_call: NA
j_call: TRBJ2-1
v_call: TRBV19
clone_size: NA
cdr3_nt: TGTGCCAGTAGTATATCGGGGCAATACAATGAGCAGTTCTTC
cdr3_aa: CASSISGQYNEQFF

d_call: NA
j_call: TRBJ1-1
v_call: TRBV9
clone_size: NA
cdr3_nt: TGTGCCAGCAGCCTTTGGGAGGGAGAGGGCAACACTGAAGCTTTCTTT
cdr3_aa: CASSLWEGEGNTEAFF

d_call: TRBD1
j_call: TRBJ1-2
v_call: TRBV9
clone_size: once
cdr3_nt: TGTGCCAGCAGCGTAGGACAGGGGGCCAATCTGGGTGGCTACACCTTC
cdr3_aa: CASSVGQGANLGGYTF

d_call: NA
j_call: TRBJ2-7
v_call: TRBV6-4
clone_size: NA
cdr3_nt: TGTGCCAGCGGGGGACACCTCCTCTCCTACGAGCAGTACTTC
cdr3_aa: CASGGHLLSYEQYF

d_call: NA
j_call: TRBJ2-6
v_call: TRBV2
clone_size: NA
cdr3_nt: TGTGCCACCTCTGTGGGGACCCTCGAGGGGGCCAACGTCCTGACTTTC
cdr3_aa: CATSVGTLEGANVLTF

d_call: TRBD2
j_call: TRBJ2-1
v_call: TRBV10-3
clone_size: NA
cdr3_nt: TGTGCCATCGGGCTAGCGGGAGGTTCTGCAACCTACAATGAGCAGTTCTTC
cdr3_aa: CAIGLAGGSATYNEQFF

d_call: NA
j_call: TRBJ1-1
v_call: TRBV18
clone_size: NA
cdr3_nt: TGTGCCAGCTCACCAAGGCAGGGGTTGCCGAACACTGAAGCTTTCTTT
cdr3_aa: CASSPRQGLPNTEAFF

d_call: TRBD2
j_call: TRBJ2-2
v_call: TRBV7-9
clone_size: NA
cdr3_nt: TGTGCCAGCAGCTTAGCGTGGGCGGGAGGGCCCGACACCGGGGAGCTGTTTTTT
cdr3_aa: CASSLAWAGGPDTGELFF

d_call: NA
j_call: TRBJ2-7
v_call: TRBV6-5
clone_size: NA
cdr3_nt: TGTGCCAGCAGTACCTCGTGGAGGGATAAGAACGAGCAGTACTTC
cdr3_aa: CASSTSWRDKNEQYF

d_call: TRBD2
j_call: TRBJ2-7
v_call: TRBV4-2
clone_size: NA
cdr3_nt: TGTGCCAGCAGCCAACCCGGACTAGCGGACGAGCAGTACTTC
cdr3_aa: CASSQPGLADEQYF

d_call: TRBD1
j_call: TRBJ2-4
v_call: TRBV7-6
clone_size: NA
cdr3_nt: TGTGCCAGCAGCCCGGACAGGGGACACATTCAGTACTTC
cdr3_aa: CASSPDRGHIQYF

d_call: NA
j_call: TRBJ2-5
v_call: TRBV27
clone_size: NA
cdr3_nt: TGTGCCAGCAGTTTAGCGTTTGAACCTGGATGGGAGACCCAGTACTTC
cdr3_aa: CASSLAFEPGWETQYF

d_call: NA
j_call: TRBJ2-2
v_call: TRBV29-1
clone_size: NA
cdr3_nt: TGCAGCGTTGATGATAGGGGCACCGGGGAGCTGTTTTTT
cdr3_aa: CSVDDRGTGELFF

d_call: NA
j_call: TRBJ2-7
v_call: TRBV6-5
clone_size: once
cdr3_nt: TGTGCCAGCAGTTACTCGCCCGGCGGAGGGGACGAGCAGTACTTC
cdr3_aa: CASSYSPGGGDEQYF

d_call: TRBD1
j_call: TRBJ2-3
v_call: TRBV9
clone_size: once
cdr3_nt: TGTGCCAGCAGCGACGGGACAGGGTGGACAGATACGCAGTATTTT
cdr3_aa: CASSDGTGWTDTQYF

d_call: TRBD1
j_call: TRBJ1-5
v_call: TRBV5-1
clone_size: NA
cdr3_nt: TGCGCCAGCAGCTTGGGACAGGGGGATCAGCCCCAGCATTTT
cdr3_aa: CASSLGQGDQPQHF

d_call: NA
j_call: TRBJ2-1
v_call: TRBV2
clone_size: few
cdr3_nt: TGTGCCAGCAGGACTAGTCACTCACAGTTCTTC
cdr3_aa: CASRTSHSQFF

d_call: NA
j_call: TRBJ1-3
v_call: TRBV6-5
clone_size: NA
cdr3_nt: TGTGCCAGCAGTTACTCCCAGGGTGGAAACACCATATATTTT
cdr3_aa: CASSYSQGGNTIYF

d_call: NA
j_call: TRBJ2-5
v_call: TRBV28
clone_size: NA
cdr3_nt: TGTGCCAGCAGCCACGCCAAAGAGACCCAGTACTTC
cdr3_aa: CASSHAKETQYF

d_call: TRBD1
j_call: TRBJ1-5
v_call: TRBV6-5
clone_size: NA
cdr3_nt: TGTGCCAGCAGTCGTACAGGGGGCAATCAGCCCCAGCATTTT
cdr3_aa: CASSRTGGNQPQHF

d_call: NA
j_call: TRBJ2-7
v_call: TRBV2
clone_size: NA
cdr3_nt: TGTGCCAGCAGTGGGCGATCCGGCCTCGAGCAGTACTTC
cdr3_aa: CASSGRSGLEQYF

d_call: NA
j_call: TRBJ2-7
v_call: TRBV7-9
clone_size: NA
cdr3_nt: TGTGCCAGCAGCTTAGTCGGGCGGTCCTACGAGCAGTACTTC
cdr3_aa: CASSLVGRSYEQYF

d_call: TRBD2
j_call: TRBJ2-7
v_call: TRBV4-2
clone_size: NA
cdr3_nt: TGTGCCAGCAGCCCGGGTGTCCTAGCGGGACAATCCTACGAGCAGTACTTC
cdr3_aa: CASSPGVLAGQSYEQYF